The rows below give T cell receptor beta chains drawn from one sample of a study of blood T cell repertoires in COVID-19. The table came from immunoSEQ multiplex PCR; TCRdb's copy has only in-frame clones and leaves some out. The sample consists of some 160,000 clones, approximately 80% of them appearing once. Sequencing was done on a sample of peripheral blood. The receptors were gathered from a woman of 80 years or more with acute or convalescent COVID-19. CDR3s include the opening cysteine and the closing phenylalanine or tryptophan. A D gene is named only where the DNA matches it firmly. Only some rows state a clone size, as once, few, many or a class for expanded clones.

size,D,length,V,J,DNA,CDR3
.,TRBD2,13,TRBV29-1,TRBJ2-1,TGCAGCGTTGAGGGGGGGGATTACAATGAGCAGTTCTTC,CSVEGGDYNEQFF
few,.,15,TRBV19,TRBJ1-5,TGTGCCAGTAGTATGATGGGGGGGAGGAATCAGCCCCAGCATTTT,CASSMMGGRNQPQHF
.,.,15,TRBV6-6,TRBJ1-6,TGTGCCAGCAGTTATACCGACAGGCGAAATTCACCCCTCCACTTT,CASSYTDRRNSPLHF
.,.,12,TRBV30,TRBJ1-6,TGTGCCTGGACGCGATCTAATTCACCCCTCCACTTT,CAWTRSNSPLHF
.,TRBD1,14,TRBV19,TRBJ1-1,TGTGCCAGTAGTAACCAGGGGGGGAACACTGAAGCTTTCTTT,CASSNQGGNTEAFF
.,.,12,TRBV30,TRBJ1-2,TGTGCCTGGAATGGGGGGGGTTTCGGCTACACCTTC,CAWNGGGFGYTF
.,.,13,TRBV12-3/TRBV12-4,TRBJ1-1,TGTGCCAGCAGCAAGCAGGAGAACACTGAAGCTTTCTTT,CASSKQENTEAFF
.,.,15,TRBV6-2/TRBV6-3,TRBJ1-1,TGTGCCAGCAGTTATATCGGTCGGGGGGCCCCTGAAGCTTTCTTT,CASSYIGRGAPEAFF
few,TRBD1,15,TRBV30,TRBJ2-1,TGTGCCTGGAGTGTACTTGGACAGGGGGGGGATGAGCAGTTCTTC,CAWSVLGQGGDEQFF
few,TRBD1,14,TRBV18,TRBJ1-1,TGTGCCAGCTCCCTACAGGGGGAGAACACTGAAGCTTTCTTT,CASSLQGENTEAFF
.,.,15,TRBV5-1,TRBJ2-1,TGCGCCAGCAGCTTCCTTCCAGGGTCCTACAATGAGCAGTTCTTC,CASSFLPGSYNEQFF
.,.,12,TRBV6-5,TRBJ1-5,TGTGCCAGCAGGCAGGGTTATCAGCCCCAGCATTTT,CASRQGYQPQHF
once,TRBD1,17,TRBV11-2,TRBJ1-6,TGTGCCAGCAGCTTAAGGACAGGGGACTCCTATAATTCACCCCTCCACTTT,CASSLRTGDSYNSPLHF
.,TRBD1,22,TRBV27,TRBJ1-6,TGTGCCAGCAGTTTAGGATGGGGACAGGCAACCACGGGGAGCTCCTATAATTCACCCCTCCACTTT,CASSLGWGQATTGSSYNSPLHF
.,TRBD2,16,TRBV6-1,TRBJ2-5,TGTGCCAGCAGTGAGGCTAGCGGGGGGTCCCAAGAGACCCAGTACTTC,CASSEASGGSQETQYF
.,TRBD1,16,TRBV19,TRBJ2-7,TGTGCCAGTAGTCCGTCGGGACAGGGGGCCGGTTACGAGCAGTACTTC,CASSPSGQGAGYEQYF
.,.,15,TRBV10-1,TRBJ2-1,TGCGCCAGCAGTGAGTTCGGGAAGCTTGACAATGAGCAGTTCTTC,CASSEFGKLDNEQFF
.,.,15,TRBV7-2,TRBJ2-1,TGTGCCAGCAGCATCCCCCCCGGTGGTTACAATGAGCAGTTCTTC,CASSIPPGGYNEQFF
.,.,14,TRBV2,TRBJ1-1,TGTGCCAGCAGCCTGCGGACAGAGAACACTGAAGCTTTCTTT,CASSLRTENTEAFF
.,.,14,TRBV6-5,TRBJ1-2,TGTGCCAGCATTACCAGGGGTAGGGACTATGGCTACACCTTC,CASITRGRDYGYTF
.,.,15,TRBV5-1,TRBJ1-4,TGCGCCAGTCAGACAGGACAGTCAACTAATGAAAAACTGTTTTTT,CASQTGQSTNEKLFF
.,TRBD1,15,TRBV6-5,TRBJ1-1,TGTGCCAGCACTGGACAGGGGGCTGGATGGACTGAAGCTTTCTTT,CASTGQGAGWTEAFF
.,.,14,TRBV18,TRBJ1-1,TGTGCCAGCTCACCACCCGCGACGAGGACTGAAGCTTTCTTT,CASSPPATRTEAFF
.,.,14,TRBV28,TRBJ2-1,TGTGCCAGCAGTTCGTCACAGGGAAGGGGTGAGCAGTTCTTC,CASSSSQGRGEQFF
.,TRBD1,17,TRBV2,TRBJ2-6,TGTGCCAGCCTCGGAGAGACAGGGGTGGATGGGGCCAACGTCCTGACTTTC,CASLGETGVDGANVLTF
.,.,16,TRBV4-1,TRBJ2-7,TGCGCCAGCAGCCAAGAAGGAGGGGGGGGGACCTACGAGCAGTACTTC,CASSQEGGGGTYEQYF
.,TRBD1,15,TRBV6-5,TRBJ1-2,TGTGCCAGCAGCGCGGACGGACAGGGATGGAACGGCTACACCTTC,CASSADGQGWNGYTF
few,TRBD1,13,TRBV5-1,TRBJ1-2,TGCGCCAGCAGCTTGGGGACAGGGAATGGCTACACCTTC,CASSLGTGNGYTF
.,.,14,TRBV5-6,TRBJ1-5,TGTGCCAGCAGCTTCCAGGGAGGCCGTCAGCCCCAGCATTTT,CASSFQGGRQPQHF
.,.,13,TRBV5-5,TRBJ1-1,TGTGCCAGCAGCTTGCAGGGCGACACTGAAGCTTTCTTT,CASSLQGDTEAFF
once,.,15,TRBV19,TRBJ1-1,TGTGCCAGTAGTATGAGGTCGACAGAGAACACTGAAGCTTTCTTT,CASSMRSTENTEAFF
.,.,15,TRBV5-1,TRBJ1-6,TGCGCCAGCAGCTGGCGATCAGGGAATAATTCACCCCTCCACTTT,CASSWRSGNNSPLHF
.,TRBD1,15,TRBV6-5,TRBJ1-2,TGTGCCAGCAGAGCAAGCCAGGGACAGGGGTTTGGCTACACCTTC,CASRASQGQGFGYTF
.,TRBD1,14,TRBV5-1,TRBJ1-1,TGCGCCAGCAGCTCTAGGACAGGGGCCACTGAAGCTTTCTTT,CASSSRTGATEAFF
.,.,16,TRBV4-1,TRBJ1-3,TGCGCCAGCAGCCAAGGGACAGCACTCTCTGGAAACACCATATATTTT,CASSQGTALSGNTIYF
.,.,16,TRBV7-8,TRBJ2-4,TGTGCCAGCAGCTTGGACTCGAGTGTCTCCAAAAACATTCAGTACTTC,CASSLDSSVSKNIQYF
.,TRBD2,17,TRBV10-2,TRBJ2-7,TGCGCCAGCAGTGAGTCGGGGCGGGGGGCAAGCTCCTACGAGCAGTACTTC,CASSESGRGASSYEQYF
.,.,14,TRBV7-9,TRBJ2-2,TGTGCCAGCAGCTTACTGGGACATACCGGGGAGCTGTTTTTT,CASSLLGHTGELFF
few,.,15,TRBV19,TRBJ1-6,TGTGCCAGTAGTCCACAGGGCAATCTCAATTCACCCCTCCACTTT,CASSPQGNLNSPLHF
.,.,17,TRBV18,TRBJ1-4,TGTGCCAGCTCATCGCGGCCCCTAACTGCAACTAATGAAAAACTGTTTTTT,CASSSRPLTATNEKLFF
.,TRBD2,15,TRBV7-7,TRBJ2-5,TGTGCTAGCAGCAACATAGCGGGAGGGACAGAGACCCAGTACTTC,CASSNIAGGTETQYF
.,.,13,TRBV3-1/TRBV3-2,TRBJ1-1,TGTGCCAGCAGCCAAAGGGACAACCTTGAAGCTTTCTTT,CASSQRDNLEAFF
.,TRBD1,15,TRBV9,TRBJ2-2,TGTGCCAGCAGGTCCGGACAGGGGGGGACCGGGGAGCTGTTTTTT,CASRSGQGGTGELFF
.,.,14,TRBV9,TRBJ2-3,TGTGCCAGCAGCGTAACGGGAGAGATAGATACGCAGTATTTT,CASSVTGEIDTQYF
.,TRBD1,17,TRBV2,TRBJ2-6,TGTGCCAGCAGCCGCTTCGGGACAGCATCTGGGGCCAACGTCCTGACTTTC,CASSRFGTASGANVLTF
.,.,15,TRBV6-6,TRBJ2-7,TGTGCCAGCAGTTACTTGGGGGGAGAGGGATACGAGCAGTACTTC,CASSYLGGEGYEQYF
.,TRBD1,16,TRBV19,TRBJ1-2,TGTGCCAGTAGGACGGGACAGGGGACTTTCTACTATGGCTACACCTTC,CASRTGQGTFYYGYTF
.,.,17,TRBV19,TRBJ2-6,TGTGCCAGTAGTATTGGGGGCGCGAAACATGGGGCCAACGTCCTGACTTTC,CASSIGGAKHGANVLTF
.,.,15,TRBV27,TRBJ1-1,TGTGCCAGCAGTCCAAGCCGAGTGTCGAACACTGAAGCTTTCTTT,CASSPSRVSNTEAFF
.,.,13,TRBV11-2,TRBJ1-2,TGTGCCAGCAGCTTAAGGCAGGGAGGGGGCTACACCTTC,CASSLRQGGGYTF
.,.,13,TRBV24-1,TRBJ1-1,TGTGCCACCAGGAGTGCGATGAACACTGAAGCTTTCTTT,CATRSAMNTEAFF
.,TRBD1,12,TRBV3-1/TRBV3-2,TRBJ1-2,TGTGCCAGCAGCGATCAGGACAGGGGCCACACCTTC,CASSDQDRGHTF
.,.,17,TRBV27,TRBJ2-5,TGTGCCAGCAGTCCCTACCTTTGGGAGAGAAGAGAAGAGACCCAGTACTTC,CASSPYLWERREETQYF
.,TRBD1,15,TRBV5-1,TRBJ2-6,TGCGCCAGCAGCAGTACAGGGGTTGGGGCCAACGTCCTGACTTTC,CASSSTGVGANVLTF